The next 7 T cell receptor beta chains were all read from a single sample in a study of shared clonotypes between healthy human individuals. The assay was immunoSEQ multiplex PCR, and TCRdb's table has in-frame clones only and misses some. The sample consists of around 350,000 clones, over 70% of them appearing once. The specimen was memory CD4+ T cells sorted from blood. Described subset: CD45RA-negative fraction. The source is a man aged 25-40 years in good health.

As for this clone: This same CDR3 is encoded by further DNA sequences in the sample. CDR3 loop: CASSAGLAGATDTQYF. CDR3 DNA sequence: TGTGCCAGCAGCGCGGGACTAGCGGGAGCAACAGATACGCAGTATTTT. The chain joins TRBV5-4 to TRBJ2-3; 14 bases line up with TRBD2. The germline gives CDR1 SGHNT, CDR2 YYREEE (reference sequence). The V and J ends lost 4 bases and 3 bases, in that order; junction bases with no gene match: 4. This CDR3 comprises 16 residues. Looking up the rest from reference TRBV5-4 and TRBJ2-3 gives the full variable domain: ETGVTQSPTHLIKTRGQQVTLRCSSQSGHNTVSWYQQALGQGPQFIFQYYREEENGRGNFPPRFSGLQFPNYSSELNVNALELDDSALYLCASSAGLAGATDTQYFGPGTRLTVL.

The chain recombines TRBV9 with TRBJ2-5; D perhaps matches TRBD1 (5 bases). This CDR3 has 12 residues. Between the trimmed V and J ends, which lost 6 bases and 5 bases, there was a span of 11 bases. Germline assignment: CDR1 SGDLS and CDR2 YYNGEE. The CDR3 region has the DNA TGTGCCAGCAATACAGGATACGAGACCCAGTACTTC. It specifies CASNTGYETQYF.

The rearrangement joins TRBV18 to TRBJ2-5; a weak D match, TRBD2 (8 bases). The germline V and J ends were trimmed by 1 base and 4 bases, with 22 bases remaining between them. CDR1 KGHSH and CDR2 LQKENI come from the germline V gene. The CDR3 has 18 amino acids. Here the CDR3 reads CASSPRDRITAGAETQYF. The DNA of the CDR3 is TGTGCCAGCTCACCACGGGACAGAATCACAGCGGGAGCAGAGACCCAGTACTTC.

V usage is TRBV6-1 and J usage is TRBJ2-5; D is possibly TRBD1 (5 bases). V was cut by 8 bases and J by 1 base, with 11 bases left in between. The germline CDR1 and CDR2 sequences are MNHNS and SASEGT. The CDR3 has 13 amino acids. The CDR3 here is CASSGWVQETQYF. The CDR3 DNA follows: TGTGCCAGCTCAGGGTGGGTCCAAGAGACCCAGTACTTC.

CDR3 region: CASSQGPRGSSYEQYF. CDR3 nucleotide sequence: TGTGCCAGCAGCCAAGGTCCCCGAGGCAGCTCCTACGAGCAGTACTTC. The rearrangement uses TRBV14 and TRBJ2-7; D not resolved. Germline V gene lookup returns CDR1 SGHDN and CDR2 FVKESK. V was clipped by 1 base and J by 0 bases, with 13 bases between them. This CDR3 comprises 16 residues.

CDR3 sequence: CASSLGTGRTEAFF. CDR3 nucleotide sequence: TGCGCCAGCAGCCTGGGGACAGGGAGGACTGAAGCTTTCTTT. This chain links TRBV5-1 with TRBJ1-1, with 9 bases that match TRBD1. The trim removed 4 bases at V and 5 bases at J, leaving 6 bases unmatched. Germline V gene sequence: CDR1 SGHRS, CDR2 YFSETQ. The CDR3 is 14 amino acids.

This clone was picked up a small number of times. A read error may explain this, as a much larger clone is one base away. The rearrangement joins TRBV5-6 to TRBJ1-1; D unresolved. This CDR3 is built from 11 residues. V dropped 4 bases and J dropped 0 bases, with 1 base sitting between them. Per germline, CDR1 SGHDT and CDR2 YYEEEE. The CDR3 reads CASSVNTEAFF. The CDR3 DNA sequence: TGTGCCAGCAGCGTGAACACTGAAGCTTTCTTT.